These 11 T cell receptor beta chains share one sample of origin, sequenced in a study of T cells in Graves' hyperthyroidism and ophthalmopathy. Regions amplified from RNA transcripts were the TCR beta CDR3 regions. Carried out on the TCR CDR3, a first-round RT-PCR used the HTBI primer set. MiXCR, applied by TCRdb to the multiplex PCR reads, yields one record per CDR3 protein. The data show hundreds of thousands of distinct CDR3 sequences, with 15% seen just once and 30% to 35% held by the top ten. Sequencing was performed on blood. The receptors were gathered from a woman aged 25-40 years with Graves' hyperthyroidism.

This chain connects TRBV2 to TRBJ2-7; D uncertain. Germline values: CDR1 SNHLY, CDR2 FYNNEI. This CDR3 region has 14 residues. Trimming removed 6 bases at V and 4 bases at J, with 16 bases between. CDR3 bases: TGTGCCAGCAGGGTTGGGCAGAGAACTTACGAGCAGTACTTC. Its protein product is CASRVGQRTYEQYF.

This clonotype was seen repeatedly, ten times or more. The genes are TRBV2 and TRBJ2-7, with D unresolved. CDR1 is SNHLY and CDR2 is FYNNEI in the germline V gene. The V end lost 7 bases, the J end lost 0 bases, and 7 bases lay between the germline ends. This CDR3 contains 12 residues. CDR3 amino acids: CASKDDSYEQYF. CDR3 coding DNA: TGTGCCAGCAAAGACGACTCCTACGAGCAGTACTTC.

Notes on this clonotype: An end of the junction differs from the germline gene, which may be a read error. The CDR3 sequence: CASSLFRQGDYGYAF. The CDR3 DNA is TGTGCCAGCAGCTTATTTAGACAGGGCGACTATGGCTACGCCTTC. V and J are TRBV13 and TRBJ1-2; 7 bases line up with TRBD1. CDR1 PRHDT and CDR2 FYEKMQ come from the germline V gene (reference sequence). The CDR3 contains 15 residues.

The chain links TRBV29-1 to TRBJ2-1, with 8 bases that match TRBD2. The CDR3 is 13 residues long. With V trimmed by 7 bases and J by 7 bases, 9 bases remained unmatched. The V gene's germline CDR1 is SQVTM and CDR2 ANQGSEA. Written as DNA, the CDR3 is TGCAGCGCTGGGGCGGGAGGATGGAATGAGCAGTTCTTC. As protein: CSAGAGGWNEQFF.

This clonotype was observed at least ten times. In DNA form, the CDR3 reads TGTGCCAGCACCCTAGCCCGGGACAGGGGGCGCGGGGAGACCCAGTACTTC. Amino acids: CASTLARDRGRGETQYF. The genes are TRBV28 and TRBJ2-5, with 12 bases lining up with TRBD1. The V gene end was trimmed by 7 bases and the J gene end by 5 bases; junction bases not matched to a gene: 14. The CDR3 sequence is 17 residues long. Germline CDR1 reads MDHEN; CDR2 reads SYDVKM.

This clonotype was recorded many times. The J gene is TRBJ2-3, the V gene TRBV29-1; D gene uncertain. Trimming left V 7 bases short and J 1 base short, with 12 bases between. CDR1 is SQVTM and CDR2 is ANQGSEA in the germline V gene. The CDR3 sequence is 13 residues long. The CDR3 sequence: CSGVAIGTDTQYF. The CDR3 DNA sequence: TGCAGCGGGGTAGCCATCGGCACAGATACGCAGTATTTT.

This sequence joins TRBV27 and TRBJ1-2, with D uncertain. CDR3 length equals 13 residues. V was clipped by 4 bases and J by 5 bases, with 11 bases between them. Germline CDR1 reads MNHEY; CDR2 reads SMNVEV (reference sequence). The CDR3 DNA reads TGTGCCAGCAGTTACTCGACTTCGTATGGCTACACCTTC. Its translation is CASSYSTSYGYTF.

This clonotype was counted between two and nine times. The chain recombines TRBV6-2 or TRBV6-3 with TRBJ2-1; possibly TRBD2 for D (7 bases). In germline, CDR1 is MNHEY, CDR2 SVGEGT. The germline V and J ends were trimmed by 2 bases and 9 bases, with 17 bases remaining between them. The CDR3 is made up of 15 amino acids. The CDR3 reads CASSYGGGSHGEQFF. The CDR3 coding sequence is TGTGCCAGCAGTTACGGGGGCGGGAGTCACGGTGAGCAGTTCTTC.

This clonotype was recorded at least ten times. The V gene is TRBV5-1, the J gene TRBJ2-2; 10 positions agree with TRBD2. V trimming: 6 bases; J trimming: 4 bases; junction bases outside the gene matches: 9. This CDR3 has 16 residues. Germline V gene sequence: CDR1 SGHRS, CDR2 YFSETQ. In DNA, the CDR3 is TGCGCCAGCAATATCGCTAGCGGGGGATTCACCGGGGAGCTGTTTTTT. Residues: CASNIASGGFTGELFF.

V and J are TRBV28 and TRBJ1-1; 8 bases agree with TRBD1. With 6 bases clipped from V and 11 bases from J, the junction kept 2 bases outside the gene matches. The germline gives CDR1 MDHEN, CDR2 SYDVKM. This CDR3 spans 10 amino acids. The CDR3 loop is CASRTGGAFF. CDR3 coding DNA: TGTGCCAGCAGAACAGGGGGGGCTTTCTTT.

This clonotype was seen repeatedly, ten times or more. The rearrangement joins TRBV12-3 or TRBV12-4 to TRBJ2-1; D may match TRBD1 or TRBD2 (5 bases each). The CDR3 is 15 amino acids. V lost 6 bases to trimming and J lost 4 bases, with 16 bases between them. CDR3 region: CASRGDAEWYNEQFF. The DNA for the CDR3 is TGTGCCAGCAGAGGGGACGCCGAGTGGTACAATGAGCAGTTCTTC.